These T cell receptor beta chains were read from a single sample in a study of T cells expressing NK-cell markers. TCRdb re-called the 5' RACE reads; one entry per CDR3 protein, DNA not given. The table lists roughly 380,000 distinct CDR3 sequences, with under 6.5% in the top ten. The sample was blood T cells: a sorted CD56 or NKG2C T cell subset, CD4+ or CD8+ T cells, or bulk PBMC T cells (not recorded which). The receptors originated from a man between 18 and 69 years old in good health. CDR3s include the opening cysteine and the closing phenylalanine or tryptophan. Each record gives: V gene, J gene, CDR3 protein.

V gene: TRBV29-1; J gene: TRBJ2-7; CDR3 protein: CSVEGSGYEQYF
V gene: TRBV29-1; J gene: TRBJ1-1; CDR3 protein: CSAQWRLRRNTEAFF
V gene: TRBV7-3; J gene: TRBJ2-7; CDR3 protein: CASSLHGTEKLYEQYF
V gene: TRBV25-1; J gene: TRBJ2-7; CDR3 protein: CASSETGQGAYEQYF
V gene: TRBV20-1; J gene: TRBJ2-6; CDR3 protein: CSAGHLNGANVLTF
V gene: TRBV5-1; J gene: TRBJ2-3; CDR3 protein: CASSLIRLADTDTQYF
V gene: TRBV3-1; J gene: TRBJ2-2; CDR3 protein: CASSLGTTALNTGELFF
V gene: TRBV5-6; J gene: TRBJ2-4; CDR3 protein: CASSLRQGVVQYF
V gene: TRBV29-1; J gene: TRBJ2-5; CDR3 protein: CSAAARGQETQYF
V gene: TRBV6-1; J gene: TRBJ2-3; CDR3 protein: CASSDRRGSTDTQYF
V gene: TRBV18; J gene: TRBJ1-1; CDR3 protein: CASSPPSRTALETFF
V gene: TRBV20-1; J gene: TRBJ2-3; CDR3 protein: CVPGDADTQYF
V gene: TRBV29-1; J gene: TRBJ2-3; CDR3 protein: CSVEDPKETGFDTQYF
V gene: TRBV18; J gene: TRBJ2-7; CDR3 protein: CASSPIGQGPYEQYF
V gene: TRBV2; J gene: TRBJ2-5; CDR3 protein: CASSATGTSLETQYF
V gene: TRBV5-1; J gene: TRBJ2-2; CDR3 protein: CASSPRGDTGELFFF